The T cell receptor beta chain described here comes from a study of T cells in Graves' hyperthyroidism and ophthalmopathy. Study-wide results and limits: Progression to ophthalmopathy was predicted a median of roughly 6.8 months early. Blood shared most expanded thyroid clonotypes above 0.001.

Over 18 months, lack of ophthalmopathy progression marked Graves' hyperthyroidism as stable. Clinical symptoms, serum thyroxine and TRAb, thyroid ultrasound and orbital computed tomography were used for the diagnoses. Germline-derived CDR1 and CDR2 are LGHDT and YNNKEL (reference sequence). CDR3 length: 15 amino acids. The V gene lost 1 base and the J gene lost 3 bases, with 10 bases spanning the gap. The table lists this clonotype with many counts. Its specificity is unknown. Using RNA transcripts as the source, TCR beta CDR3 regions were amplified. Using the HTBI primer set, a first-round RT-PCR was run on the TCR CDR3. TCRdb analysed the multiplex PCR reads with MiXCR anew, one entry per CDR3 protein. The sample shows 380,000 or so distinct CDR3 sequences, about 15% of them seen only once.

The sequenced sample consisted of blood. The chain couples TRBV3-1 to TRBJ2-1; D perhaps matches TRBD2 (6 bases). The receptor comes from a woman aged 25-40 years with Graves' hyperthyroidism. Written as DNA, the CDR3 is TGTGCCAGCAGCCAAGGGGACTGGGGCTACAATGAGCAGTTCTTC. Translating it yields CASSQGDWGYNEQFF.